This T cell receptor (beta chain) was identified in a study of blood T cell repertoires in COVID-19. Generated by immunoSEQ multiplex PCR, the TCRdb table keeps only in-frame clones and is missing some. The repertoire includes 150,000 to 170,000 clones, nearly 80% of them detected once, and around 1.7% sits in the top ten. V lost 8 bases to trimming and J lost 3 bases; unmatched junction nucleotides: 5. This CDR3 is 13 amino acids long. Germline-derived CDR1 and CDR2 are MRHNA and SNTAGT. Sequenced sample: peripheral blood. The chain combines TRBV6-4 with TRBJ2-3, with TRBD1 matching 7 bases. The clonotype was recovered from a man at least 80 years old with acute or convalescent COVID-19. CDR3 sequence: CASRQGPTDTQYF. CDR3 nucleotide sequence: TGTGCCAGCCGACAGGGCCCAACAGATACGCAGTATTTT.